This T cell receptor (beta chain) was obtained from a study of blood T cell repertoires in COVID-19. Study in general: Sites in the United States, Italy and Spain provided acute and convalescent COVID-19 samples.

This clone showed up just a few times. Germline CDR1 and CDR2: MGHDK and SYGVNS. There are 16 residues in the CDR3. J lost 4 bases, V lost 0 bases, and 8 bases had no gene match. Assay: immunoSEQ multiplex PCR; the TCRdb copy retains only in-frame clones and omits some. The table lists a few hundred thousand clones, about 85% of them singletons. Living in about two dozen US areas, the participants were between roughly 18 and 95 years of age. Clinical history reported by participants formed the basis on which cohorts were assigned. The rearrangement links TRBV25-1 to TRBJ1-1, with TRBD1 identical over 7 bases. Sequencing was performed on PBMCs or T cells enriched from blood (not recorded which). This receptor was obtained from a woman aged 25 to 39 who had recovered from COVID-19. CDR3 in amino acids: CASSEYNSQGVTEAFF. As DNA, the CDR3 is TGTGCCAGCAGTGAATATAATTCCCAGGGGGTCACTGAAGCTTTCTTT.